Described below is a single TCR beta chain sequence and its context. The clone's antigen remains unknown. Nothing much larger sits one base from this clone, and base qualities are not available. Here V drops 3 bases and J drops 9 bases, and the junction holds 6 bases not matched to any gene. The CDR3 measures 15 amino acids from cysteine to phenylalanine. Here the CDR3 DNA is all that survives: 45 bases in frame from base 1. CDR1 and CDR2, per the germline V gene, are MNHEY and SVGEGT. TCRbeta CDR3 regions were amplified from genomic DNA using the immunoSEQ Assay, a bias-controlled multiplex PCR. For the original study's pipeline: The number of nucleated cells in each sample was estimated from the amplification of reference gene primers within the assay. To quantify the absolute abundance of each unique TCRbeta CDR3 rearrangement, sequence reads were collapsed and filtered. For each sample, productive Simpson clonality was calculated as the square root of Simpson's diversity index over productive rearrangements. Imported from immuneACCESS, the table was reduced by TCRdb to in-frame sequences with V and J called. These copies leave out some clones; in studies compared against another copy, an unresolved V gene accounts for under half, and the cause of the remainder is not known. D and trimming come from the DNA, and the V and J calls and clone size come from that table. Here the sample has approximately 190,000 clones; around 80% occur a single time. The ten largest account for around 15% of the sample.

The collaborating institutions used their own protocols to collect whole blood in K2EDTA tubes. For TCRbeta analysis, collaborators shipped samples as frozen whole blood, isolated PBMCs, or DNA extracted from either of those sample types. The entry originates in a study of blood T cell repertoires in COVID-19 (dated by TCRdb to about 2020). For the wider study: Samples covering the acute and convalescent phases of COVID-19 were provided by collaborators in the United States, Italy and Spain. The prospective study material was composed of cDNA or gDNA derived from T cells, B-cell-depleted T cells, or PBMCs. Subjects who had been exposed to COVID-19, were actively infected with it, or had recovered from it provided the deeply sampled blood TCRbeta repertoires that made up the dataset. The repertoires were released in a freely available public database intended as a resource for research on the immune response to SARS-CoV-2. The samples were drawn from the first 160 participants of the ongoing ImmuneRACE study and from about 1,200 subjects provided by 6 global collaborators. The sample metadata nearly always contained a de-identified subject ID, COVID-19 status, age in years and sex. Where available, HLA class I and class II types were taken from metadata supplied by the sample provider and were not determined by assay-based typing.

Beyond this particular receptor, the publication reports: Clinical and demographic metadata were provided uncurated, with the amount varying by source and participant.

The receptor comes from a man aged 25-45 years with active or convalescent COVID-19. The sample taken for sequencing was peripheral blood. The V and J genes are TRBV6-2 or TRBV6-3 and TRBJ1-6; 9 bases in the junction line up with TRBD1. The CDR3 reads as follows: CASSYRGQGASPLHF. The DNA is TGTGCCAGCAGTTATAGGGGACAGGGCGCTTCACCCCTCCACTTT.